The 26 T cell receptor beta chains below come from one sample, sequenced in a study of graft-versus-host responses after intestinal transplantation. TCRdb's table, derived via immunoSEQ multiplex PCR, lists solely in-frame clones and lacks some. The sample includes more than 85,000 clones, about 90% seen only once; the top ten take approximately 0.069%. Their cognate antigens are unknown. The starting material was unstimulated CD8+ T cells sorted from spleen or lymph node cells, obtained before transplant. These receptor sequences come from a human donor who was the organ donor for an intestinal transplant.

The CDR3 DNA is TGTGCCACCAGCAGAGATAGGGCAGGGGGCTTTGTCTATGGCTACACCTTC. Its protein is CATSRDRAGGFVYGYTF. The V call is TRBV15, the J call TRBJ1-2; 8 bases agree with TRBD1. With V trimmed by 0 bases and J by 4 bases, 10 bases remained unmatched. This CDR3 is 17 amino acids long. CDR1 and CDR2 from the germline V gene are LNHNV and YYDKDF (reference sequence).

The V call is TRBV6-5, the J call TRBJ1-2; D is unresolved. The germline CDR1 and CDR2 sequences are MNHEY and SVGAGI. This CDR3 is 13 amino acids long. Trimming cost V 3 bases and J 7 bases, with 12 bases left between them. CDR3 coding DNA: TGTGCCAGCAGTTATACAGAATTCACTGGCTACACCTTC. Translation: CASSYTEFTGYTF.

The rearrangement uses TRBV7-6 and TRBJ2-3; TRBD2 matches 8 bases. CDR3 length: 18 residues. The V gene end was trimmed by 1 base and the J gene end by 2 bases; junction bases not matched to a gene: 11. Germline V gene data show CDR1 as SGHVS and CDR2 as FNYEAQ. This chain's CDR3 is CASSLGTPETSVTDTQYF. As DNA, the CDR3 is TGTGCCAGCAGCTTAGGAACCCCAGAGACTAGCGTCACAGATACGCAGTATTTT.

This clone was observed a single time. The V call is TRBV27, the J call TRBJ1-2; D perhaps matches TRBD1 (5 bases). V was pared by 0 bases and J by 8 bases, with 13 bases between. This CDR3 comprises 14 residues. From germline, CDR1 is MNHEY and CDR2 SMNVEV (reference sequence). As DNA, the CDR3 is TGTGCCAGCAGTTTATCGTCGGGGGTCGGAGGCTACACCTTC. This sequence encodes CASSLSSGVGGYTF.

The rearrangement links TRBV5-1 to TRBJ1-5; TRBD1 is a possible D gene (6 bases). The germline V gene has CDR1 SGHRS and CDR2 YFSETQ. The CDR3 is 15 residues long. Trimming took off 1 base at V and 6 bases at J, with 14 bases between the two ends. As DNA, the CDR3 is TGCGCCAGCAGCTTGAGGGGGGGAAAGACTCAGCCCCAGCATTTT. Translation: CASSLRGGKTQPQHF.

The chain employs TRBV9 and TRBJ2-1; TRBD2 matches 8 bases. This CDR3 region has 14 residues. The germline V gene encodes CDR1 SGDLS and CDR2 YYNGEE. Trimming at V came to 5 bases and at J to 4 bases, leaving 5 bases not matched to a gene. The DNA of the CDR3 is TGTGCCAGCAGTTCCGGGACTAGTTACAATGAGCAGTTCTTC. Its protein product is CASSSGTSYNEQFF.

Concerning this clone: Its ends do not fully match the called genes, so a read error is possible. This chain links TRBV7-7 with TRBJ2-5; possible D gene TRBD2, 6 bases. Germline V CDR1 and CDR2: SSHAT, FNYEAQ (reference sequence). This CDR3 is built from 14 residues. CDR3 protein: CASSSGLIQETQYF. For the CDR3, the DNA is TGTGCTAGCAGCTCGGGACTGATACAAGAGACCCAGTACTTC.

The chain links TRBV5-5 to TRBJ1-5; D is perhaps TRBD1 (5 bases). The CDR3 totals 16 residues. With 3 bases removed from V and 4 bases from J, the gap between germline ends came to 17 bases. Germline CDR1 reads SGHKS; CDR2 reads YYEKEE (reference sequence). CDR3 sequence (DNA): TGTGCCAGCAGCTCAACCCAGGGATGGCCGAATCAGCCCCAGCATTTT. This gives the protein CASSSTQGWPNQPQHF.

This clone was detected once. The J gene is TRBJ1-2, the V gene TRBV6-1; 11 bases match TRBD1. The V and J ends lost 7 bases and 7 bases, in that order; junction bases with no gene match: 11. The CDR3 loop spans 15 amino acids. Germline CDR1 is MNHNS and CDR2 is SASEGT. The DNA for the CDR3 is TGTGCCAGCACGAGGAAGGGACAGGGGGAAGGTGGCTACACCTTC. This translates into CASTRKGQGEGGYTF.

This clone was picked up one time. The chain carries TRBV5-4 and TRBJ1-1, with D tentatively TRBD1 (6 bases). The V gene lost 0 bases and the J gene lost 0 bases, with 12 bases spanning the gap. The V gene's germline CDR1 is SGHNT and CDR2 YYREEE (reference sequence). There are 16 residues in the CDR3. The CDR3 bases are TGTGCCAGCAGCTTGGCTCCAGGGGAAATGAACACTGAAGCTTTCTTT. The encoded protein is CASSLAPGEMNTEAFF.

The rearrangement uses TRBV6-1 and TRBJ2-5; D is perhaps TRBD1 (6 bases). The V gene lost 4 bases and the J gene lost 0 bases, with 6 bases spanning the gap. The CDR3 covers 13 residues. The germline V gene has CDR1 MNHNS and CDR2 SASEGT. The CDR3 DNA follows: TGTGCCAGCAGTGGGACAGACCAAGAGACCCAGTACTTC. As protein: CASSGTDQETQYF.

The CDR3 here is CAWSWRGNYGYTF. The DNA of the CDR3 is TGTGCCTGGAGTTGGAGAGGAAACTATGGCTACACCTTC. The chain recombines TRBV30 with TRBJ1-2, with no clear D. The CDR3 loop spans 13 amino acids. Germline V gives CDR1 GTSNPN, CDR2 SVGIG (reference sequence). V shed 2 bases and J shed 2 bases, with 9 bases lying between them.

This chain links TRBV12-5 with TRBJ1-1, with D perhaps TRBD1 (5 bases). Trimming removed 3 bases at V and 1 base at J, with 12 bases between. Looked up from germline, CDR1 is LGHNT and CDR2 is FRNRAP. The CDR3 is 15 amino acids. The CDR3 here is CASGLPQVRNTEAFF. CDR3 coding DNA: TGTGCTAGTGGTTTACCACAGGTTAGGAACACTGAAGCTTTCTTT.

The chain links TRBV11-2 to TRBJ2-3, with D possibly TRBD2 on 6 matching bases. This CDR3 comprises 15 residues. V was clipped by 4 bases and J by 2 bases, with 13 bases between them. The germline V gene encodes CDR1 SGHAT and CDR2 FQNNGV. In DNA form, the CDR3 reads TGTGCCAGCAGCTCGGGGGAACTCTACACAGATACGCAGTATTTT. This translates into CASSSGELYTDTQYF.

This chain links TRBV11-2 with TRBJ2-1; D gene ambiguous. This CDR3 is built from 14 residues. V lost 0 bases to trimming and J lost 6 bases, with 9 bases between them. Germline loops: CDR1 SGHAT, CDR2 FQNNGV. This chain's CDR3 is CASSLELLLNEQFF. The CDR3 nucleotides are TGTGCCAGCAGCTTAGAACTACTTCTCAATGAGCAGTTCTTC.

The CDR3 sequence: CASSLSLTDTQYF. Written as DNA, the CDR3 is TGTGCCAGCAGTTTATCCCTCACAGATACGCAGTATTTT. The chain employs TRBV27 and TRBJ2-3; D is unresolved. Germline V CDR1 and CDR2: MNHEY, SMNVEV (reference sequence). Trimming left V 0 bases short and J 2 bases short, with 3 bases between. CDR3 length: 13 amino acids.

This chain uses TRBV5-1 with TRBJ1-5; D ambiguous. The CDR3 length is 14 residues. Trimming left V 0 bases short and J 2 bases short, with 6 bases between. Germline V CDR1 and CDR2: SGHRS, YFSETQ. The CDR3 sequence is CASSLDSRNQPQHF. The CDR3 DNA reads as TGCGCCAGCAGCTTGGACAGTCGCAATCAGCCCCAGCATTTT.

The chain has TRBV10-2 and TRBJ2-7; tentatively, D is TRBD2 (5 bases). This CDR3 is built from 16 residues. V was trimmed by 0 bases and J by 3 bases, leaving 15 bases between them. Per germline, CDR1 WSHSY and CDR2 SAAADI. CDR3 bases: TGCGCCAGCAGTGAGTCCCTAGCAAGAGGAAACTACGAGCAGTACTTC. This sequence encodes CASSESLARGNYEQYF.

The chain combines TRBV7-9 with TRBJ2-7; 7 nucleotides line up with TRBD1. Germline values: CDR1 SEHNR, CDR2 FQNEAQ (reference sequence). The V and J ends lost 5 bases and 0 bases, in that order; junction bases with no gene match: 10. The CDR3 is 16 residues long. DNA of the CDR3: TGTGCCAGCAGCATTCCGGGACAGATAAGCTCCTACGAGCAGTACTTC. Residues: CASSIPGQISSYEQYF.

The chain combines TRBV25-1 with TRBJ2-3; D might be TRBD1 (6 bases). The V gene's germline CDR1 is MGHDK and CDR2 SYGVNS. The CDR3 runs to 13 residues. This CDR3 is CGVGPGEADTQYF. In DNA, the CDR3 is TGTGGAGTAGGCCCAGGGGAAGCAGATACGCAGTATTTT. The full variable domain, rest sourced from reference TRBV25-1 and TRBJ2-3, is EADIYQTPRYLVIGTGKKITLECSQTMGHDKMYWYQQDPGMELHLIHYSYGVNSTEKGDLSSESTVSRIRTEHFPLTLESARPSHTSQYLCGVGPGEADTQYFGPGTRLTVL.

CDR3 sequence (DNA): TGTGCCAGCAGCGAGCAGGTGGGCACCATATATTTT. Translating gives CASSEQVGTIYF. V gene TRBV9 combines with J gene TRBJ1-3; D is undetermined. Germline loops: CDR1 SGDLS, CDR2 YYNGEE. The V end lost 3 bases, the J end lost 9 bases, and 10 bases lay between the germline ends. The CDR3 is 12 residues long. The variable domain in full, with the rest retrieved from reference TRBV9 and TRBJ1-3, is DSGVTQTPKHLITATGQRVTLRCSPRSGDLSVYWYQQSLDQGLQFLIQYYNGEERAKGNILERFSAQQFPDLHSELNLSSLELGDSALYFCASSEQVGTIYFGEGSWLTVV.

V is TRBV4-2 and J is TRBJ1-1; D remains ambiguous. Germline CDR1 is LGHNA and CDR2 is YNFKEQ. Trimming took off 6 bases at V and 0 bases at J, with 8 bases between the two ends. The CDR3 covers 13 residues. CDR3 residues: CASREQLNTEAFF. The CDR3 coding sequence is TGTGCCAGCAGAGAACAGCTGAACACTGAAGCTTTCTTT.

A single count supports this clone. The chain uses TRBV5-5 and TRBJ1-1; D remains ambiguous. CDR1 and CDR2 from the germline V gene are SGHKS and YYEKEE (reference sequence). V gave up 2 bases and J gave up 3 bases, with 8 bases separating them. There are 13 residues in the CDR3. CDR3 DNA sequence: TGTGCCAGCAGCTTAACGGTATACACTGAAGCTTTCTTT. Translating gives CASSLTVYTEAFF. The variable domain in full, completed from reference TRBV5-5 and TRBJ1-1, reads DAGVTQSPTHLIKTRGQQVTLRCSPISGHKSVSWYQQVLGQGPQFIFQYYEKEERGRGNFPDRFSARQFPNYSSELNVNALLLGDSALYLCASSLTVYTEAFFGQGTRLTVV.

This chain uses TRBV30 with TRBJ2-2; the match to TRBD2 covers 9 bases. The CDR3 has 18 amino acids. The trim removed 4 bases at V and 7 bases at J, leaving 19 bases unmatched. Germline CDR1 and CDR2: GTSNPN and SVGIG (reference sequence). The CDR3 DNA sequence: TGTGCCTGGAAAAACCTGGTGGCGGGAGGGCCACACAGCGGGGAGCTGTTTTTT. This encodes CAWKNLVAGGPHSGELFF.

V gene TRBV6-5 combines with J gene TRBJ2-1; D remains unclear. V shed 8 bases and J shed 8 bases, with 19 bases lying between them. Germline CDR1 and CDR2: MNHEY and SVGAGI. This CDR3 has 14 amino acids. In DNA form, the CDR3 reads TGTGCCAGCGGATACAAACCAGGTGGCGATGAGCAGTTCTTC. Its translation is CASGYKPGGDEQFF.

The chain joins TRBV7-8 to TRBJ2-5; 7 bases agree with TRBD2. The junction had 13 bases not matched to a gene; V was cut back by 7 bases and J by 5 bases. Germline lookup yields CDR1 SGHVS and CDR2 FQNEAQ. This CDR3 contains 15 residues. CDR3 bases: TGTGCCAGCAAAAGGGGAGGGCAGCCAAAGGAGACCCAGTACTTC. Translating gives CASKRGGQPKETQYF.